This entry lists 14 T cell receptor beta chains sequenced from one sample in a study of cytomegalovirus exposure and HLA in healthy donors. The primer mix had 60 Vbeta and 13 Jbeta primers. Profiled with immunoSEQ multiplex PCR; TCRdb holds only in-frame clones, not every one. This sample has a few hundred thousand clones; approximately 80% occur once, and the top ten carry approximately 2.8%. The specimen sequenced was PBMCs. The source of these receptors is a young man in good health and CMV-seronegative.

The gene calls are TRBV10-3 and TRBJ2-2; unclear D gene. The V end lost 4 bases, the J end lost 5 bases, and 11 bases lay between the germline ends. This CDR3 spans 14 amino acids. CDR1 ENHRY and CDR2 SYGVKD come from the germline V gene. The CDR3: CAISVLESTGELFF. In DNA, the CDR3 is TGTGCCATCAGTGTACTCGAGTCGACCGGGGAGCTGTTTTTT.

The genes are TRBV19 and TRBJ2-2, with 8 positions matching TRBD2. The CDR3 spans 15 residues. V was pared by 3 bases and J by 5 bases, with 5 bases of the junction left unmatched. CDR1 and CDR2 (germline): LNHDA, SQIVND (reference sequence). CDR3 DNA sequence: TGTGCCAGTAGTATCCCAGCGGGGGAGACCGGGGAGCTGTTTTTT. Amino acid sequence: CASSIPAGETGELFF.

The rearrangement joins TRBV6-5 to TRBJ2-3; 7 bases agree with TRBD1. Per the germline V gene, CDR1 is MNHEY and CDR2 is SVGAGI. With 5 bases clipped from V and 0 bases from J, the junction kept 5 bases outside the gene matches. The CDR3 has 15 amino acids. The CDR3 loop is CASSRQGFSTDTQYF. DNA for the CDR3: TGTGCCAGCAGTCGACAGGGTTTTAGCACAGATACGCAGTATTTT.

This chain uses TRBV5-6 with TRBJ2-7, with TRBD2 matching 7 bases. This CDR3 has 15 amino acids. The V and J ends lost 5 bases and 0 bases, in that order; junction bases with no gene match: 8. Per germline, CDR1 SGHDT and CDR2 YYEEEE. In DNA, the CDR3 is TGTGCCAGCAGTTACGGGACGGGGGGCTCCTACGAGCAGTACTTC. This codes for CASSYGTGGSYEQYF.

The V and J genes are TRBV7-9 and TRBJ1-1; 8 positions match TRBD1. This CDR3 has 14 residues. Germline trimming cut 3 bases from V and 7 bases from J; bases unmatched to any gene: 7. Germline V gives CDR1 SEHNR, CDR2 FQNEAQ (reference sequence). Here the CDR3 reads CASSLSDRGGEAFF. CDR3 DNA: TGTGCCAGCAGCTTGTCCGACAGGGGAGGTGAAGCTTTCTTT. The full variable domain, with the rest looked up from reference TRBV7-9 and TRBJ1-1, is DTGVSQNPRHKITKRGQNVTFRCDPISEHNRLYWYRQTLGQGPEFLTYFQNEAQLEKSRLLSDRFSAERPKGSFSTLEIQRTEQGDSAMYLCASSLSDRGGEAFFGQGTRLTVV.

The chain combines TRBV4-1 with TRBJ2-3; D may be TRBD1 (6 bases). Germline CDR1 MGHRA, CDR2 YSYEKL. The CDR3 consists of 17 residues. Trimming pared 1 base from V and 3 bases from J, leaving 17 bases between. CDR3 sequence reads: CASSQVLTGTITDTQYF. Here the CDR3 DNA reads TGCGCCAGCAGCCAAGTCTTAACGGGGACAATAACAGATACGCAGTATTTT.

DNA for the CDR3: TGCGCCAGCAGCTTGACAGGGGCTGGAAACACCATATATTTT. Translating gives CASSLTGAGNTIYF. The V and J genes are TRBV5-1 and TRBJ1-3; 7 nucleotides align to TRBD1. J gave up 2 bases and V 1 base, and 0 bases lay outside the gene matches. Per the germline V gene, CDR1 is SGHRS and CDR2 is YFSETQ. The CDR3 sequence is 14 residues long.

This clone occurred once. The CDR3 sequence is CASSRDPGWEAFF. The CDR3 DNA reads as TGCGCCAGCAGCCGGGATCCAGGTTGGGAAGCTTTCTTT. This rearrangement joins TRBV5-1 to TRBJ1-1; D unclear. V shed 4 bases and J shed 8 bases, with 15 bases lying between them. The germline V gene has CDR1 SGHRS and CDR2 YFSETQ. This CDR3 spans 13 amino acids.

This chain links TRBV6-6 with TRBJ1-2; 10 bases agree with TRBD1. Per germline, CDR1 MNHNY and CDR2 SVGAGI (reference sequence). The CDR3 length is 12 residues. J gave up 8 bases and V 5 bases, and 2 bases lay outside the gene matches. CDR3 DNA: TGTGCCAGCAGTGACAGGGGGCGGGGCTACACCTTC. Translating gives CASSDRGRGYTF.

This clone was seen ten or more times. The V gene is TRBV4-2, the J gene TRBJ2-7; 13 bases fit TRBD2. This CDR3 has 15 residues. Losses at the gene ends were 5 bases for V and 5 bases for J; bases not matched to a gene: 6. The germline V gene has CDR1 LGHNA and CDR2 YNFKEQ. The chain's CDR3 is CASSETSGGANEQYF. CDR3 sequence (DNA): TGTGCCAGCAGCGAAACTAGCGGGGGGGCCAACGAGCAGTACTTC.

The chain is built from TRBV2 and TRBJ1-2; TRBD1 is a possible D gene (5 bases). The CDR3 length is 12 residues. Germline lookup yields CDR1 SNHLY and CDR2 FYNNEI. V was trimmed by 7 bases and J by 8 bases, leaving 14 bases between them. The CDR3 coding sequence is TGTGCCAGCATGGGGGGAGAAGGGGGCTACACCTTC. This gives the protein CASMGGEGGYTF.

The chain joins TRBV28 to TRBJ1-2, with D perhaps TRBD1 (6 bases). The V gene's germline CDR1 is MDHEN and CDR2 SYDVKM. The V and J ends lost 6 bases and 3 bases respectively, with 17 bases between them. The CDR3 sequence is 15 residues long. The CDR3 sequence: CASRLPSTGHYGYTF. The CDR3 coding sequence is TGTGCCAGCAGACTTCCCTCGACAGGCCACTATGGCTACACCTTC.

The chain recombines TRBV19 with TRBJ1-1; tentatively, D is TRBD1 (6 bases). Germline CDR1 reads LNHDA; CDR2 reads SQIVND (reference sequence). V dropped 7 bases and J dropped 0 bases, with 15 bases sitting between them. The CDR3 spans 15 residues. This chain's CDR3 is CASTLGGVMNTEAFF. CDR3 nucleotide sequence: TGTGCCAGTACCCTAGGGGGGGTAATGAACACTGAAGCTTTCTTT.

V usage is TRBV7-8 and J usage is TRBJ2-1; 11 nucleotides agree with TRBD2. The CDR3 extends over 16 amino acids. Germline CDR1 reads SGHVS; CDR2 reads FQNEAQ. J lost 7 bases, V lost 4 bases, and 9 bases had no gene match. CDR3: CASSYSLSGGGNEQFF. DNA of the CDR3: TGTGCCAGCAGCTACTCCCTTAGCGGGGGGGGGAATGAGCAGTTCTTC. The whole variable domain, filled in from reference TRBV7-8 and TRBJ2-1, reads GAGVSQSPRYKVAKRGQDVALRCDPISGHVSLFWYQQALGQGPEFLTYFQNEAQLDKSGLPSDRFFAERPEGSVSTLKIQRTQQEDSAVYLCASSYSLSGGGNEQFFGPGTRLTVL.